This TCR beta chain originates from a study of blood T cell repertoires in COVID-19. A remark on this clone: Other DNA sequences from this sample encode an identical CDR3 as well.

Two negative PCRs, clearance, or symptom resolution characterized the recovered Cohort 3 donors. Germline CDR1 LNHDA, CDR2 SQIVND (reference sequence). CDR3 size: 14 residues. J lost 4 bases, V lost 5 bases, and 1 base had no gene match. The table came from immunoSEQ multiplex PCR; TCRdb's copy has only in-frame clones and leaves some out. The table records about 250,000 clones, roughly 80% of them present only once. The sequence came from a man aged 50 or older who had recovered from COVID-19. The rearrangement joins TRBV19 to TRBJ1-5; 11 bases are a match to TRBD1. The sequencing input was PBMCs or T cells enriched from blood (not recorded which). The CDR3 is CASSGTGGNQPQHF. In DNA form, the CDR3 reads TGTGCCAGTAGTGGGACAGGGGGTAATCAGCCCCAGCATTTT.